The present entry profiles one TCR beta chain with its context. The entry originates in a study of shared clonotypes between healthy human individuals. Sorted-subset replicate PCR reactions contained about 200 ng DNA, corresponding to 29,000 or so T cell genomes. This table comes from immunoSEQ multiplex PCR, and its TCRdb copy is limited to in-frame clones, with some not included. The sample shows 640,000 or so clones, more than 70% of them seen only once. The germline CDR1 and CDR2 sequences are SGHRS and YFSETQ. This CDR3 is built from 15 residues. The junction had 7 bases not matched to a gene; V was cut back by 1 base and J by 8 bases. Donors included only healthy HIV-negative adults lacking recent acute infections or vaccinations.

Sequencing was performed on memory CD4+ T cells sorted from blood. As to subset: CD45RA-negative fraction. The chain is built from TRBV5-1 and TRBJ2-3, with TRBD2 matching 10 bases. The sequence derives from a woman in her twenties or thirties in good health. The CDR3 DNA sequence: TGCGCCAGCAGCTTGTGGTCTAGCGGGAGAGGTACGCAGTATTTT. It specifies CASSLWSSGRGTQYF.